The 17 T cell receptor beta chains below come from one sample, sequenced in a study of OX40 agonist ivuxolimab in advanced cancers. The repertoire was sequenced with immunoSEQ multiplex PCR; TCRdb's copy has only in-frame clones and lacks some. The sample includes tens of thousands of clones, approximately 85% of them seen just once. Source: CD4+ or CD8+ T cells sorted from blood, taken in a trial of the OX40 agonist ivuxolimab. Every receptor here comes from an adult with an advanced solid tumor such as melanoma, head and neck, liver or kidney cancer.

The chain combines TRBV25-1 with TRBJ2-1, with 13 bases aligning to TRBD2. Germline CDR1 is MGHDK and CDR2 is SYGVNS. CDR3 length equals 14 residues. Trimming removed 8 bases from V and 7 bases from J; junction bases left unmatched: 5. CDR3 residues: CASQLAGGGNEQFF. The CDR3 DNA is TGTGCCAGCCAACTAGCGGGGGGGGGAAATGAGCAGTTCTTC.

This chain's CDR3 is CASSPVTFYNEQFF. CDR3 in DNA: TGTGCCAGCAGCCCCGTTACCTTCTACAATGAGCAGTTCTTC. This chain joins TRBV7-2 and TRBJ2-1, with D hard to call. The ends were cut back, 5 bases at V and 3 bases at J, with 11 bases in the middle. CDR1 and CDR2 (germline): SGHTA, FQGNSA. The CDR3 is 14 residues long.

The V call is TRBV7-9, the J call TRBJ1-1, with D unresolved. The length of the CDR3 is 13 residues. The germline V and J ends were trimmed by 5 bases and 3 bases, with 10 bases remaining between them. Germline V gene lookup returns CDR1 SEHNR and CDR2 FQNEAQ (reference sequence). CDR3 nucleotides: TGTGCCAGCAGCGCCAGTAGGGACACTGAAGCTTTCTTT. Translating gives CASSASRDTEAFF.

This CDR3 reads CASSPVAGETQYF. The DNA for the CDR3 is TGTGCCAGCTCACCAGTGGCGGGAGAGACCCAGTACTTC. This chain uses TRBV18 with TRBJ2-5; maybe TRBD2 (5 bases). CDR3 length: 13 amino acids. V lost 2 bases and J lost 4, with 8 bases in between. Germline-derived CDR1 and CDR2 are KGHSH and LQKENI.

The chain has TRBV5-6 and TRBJ2-7; D possibly corresponds to TRBD1 (5 bases). The V and J ends lost 0 bases and 0 bases respectively, with 7 bases between them. CDR3 length equals 14 residues. Germline loops: CDR1 SGHDT, CDR2 YYEEEE. Here the CDR3 DNA reads TGTGCCAGCAGCTTGGGTGGACACTCCTACGAGCAGTACTTC. Translation gives CASSLGGHSYEQYF.

The genes are TRBV11-2 and TRBJ2-7; 7 positions match TRBD1. Unmatched junction bases numbered 10, after V lost 5 bases and J lost 6 bases. The CDR3 has 14 amino acids. CDR1 and CDR2 (germline): SGHAT, FQNNGV. The CDR3 DNA follows: TGTGCCAGCAGCGGATCCGGGACAGTTCTCGAGCAGTACTTC. Amino acids: CASSGSGTVLEQYF.

The rearrangement uses TRBV11-2 and TRBJ2-2, with unresolved D. Trimming took 1 base from V and 4 from J, leaving 7 bases between them. This CDR3 is 14 amino acids long. CDR1 SGHAT and CDR2 FQNNGV come from the germline V gene. The CDR3 reads CASSLGDGTGELFF. DNA of the CDR3: TGTGCCAGCAGCTTAGGAGACGGCACCGGGGAGCTGTTTTTT.

The chain recombines TRBV9 with TRBJ1-2; tentative D call: TRBD1 (5 bases). This CDR3 comprises 14 residues. V was cut by 0 bases and J by 4 bases, with 10 bases left in between. Germline values: CDR1 SGDLS, CDR2 YYNGEE. CDR3 DNA: TGTGCCAGCAGCGTAGACGGGACGGTCTATGGCTACACCTTC. Protein product: CASSVDGTVYGYTF.

This clone occurred once. The chain couples TRBV7-9 to TRBJ2-5; 10 bases line up with TRBD1. Germline V gives CDR1 SEHNR, CDR2 FQNEAQ (reference sequence). The J segment lost 5 bases and the V segment lost 7 bases, leaving 7 bases of the junction unmatched. There are 14 residues in the CDR3. CDR3 sequence: CASIKTGGRETQYF. Here the CDR3 DNA reads TGTGCCAGCATCAAGACAGGGGGCCGGGAGACCCAGTACTTC.

This clone was seen a few times. The chain links TRBV5-1 to TRBJ2-3; D is perhaps TRBD2 (5 bases). V shed 5 bases and J shed 5 bases, with 15 bases lying between them. The germline V gene encodes CDR1 SGHRS and CDR2 YFSETQ. The CDR3 is 14 amino acids. The CDR3: CASRASGGLDTQYF. The CDR3 coding sequence is TGCGCCAGCAGGGCGAGCGGAGGCCTAGATACGCAGTATTTT. The full variable domain, its missing parts supplied by reference TRBV5-1 and TRBJ2-3, is KAGVTQTPRYLIKTRGQQVTLSCSPISGHRSVSWYQQTPGQGLQFLFEYFSETQRNKGNFPGRFSGRQFSNSRSEMNVSTLELGDSALYLCASRASGGLDTQYFGPGTRLTVL.

The gene calls are TRBV5-8 and TRBJ2-1, with D perhaps given as TRBD1 or TRBD2 (6 bases each). This CDR3 has 15 residues. The V and J ends lost 1 base and 2 bases respectively, with 10 bases between them. The germline V gene encodes CDR1 SGHTS and CDR2 YDEGEE. The CDR3 nucleotides read TGTGCCAGCAGCTTGAGGGGGGTAGCCTACAATGAGCAGTTCTTC. It is translated as CASSLRGVAYNEQFF.

The V gene is TRBV18, the J gene TRBJ2-3; 13 bases agree with TRBD2. CDR1 and CDR2 (germline): KGHSH, LQKENI. The length of the CDR3 is 17 residues. The V segment lost 4 bases and the J segment 4 bases; nucleotides outside the gene matches: 8. CDR3 coding DNA: TGTGCCAGCTCACGATACGGGACTAGCGGGACCTCAGATACGCAGTATTTT. Encoded protein: CASSRYGTSGTSDTQYF.

This clone was observed a single time. J is TRBJ1-4 and V is TRBV5-1; no clear D gene. This CDR3 has 15 amino acids. V gave up 1 base and J gave up 8 bases, with 15 bases separating them. Germline assignment: CDR1 SGHRS and CDR2 YFSETQ. The CDR3 region is CASSLSMSGGEKLFF. The CDR3, as DNA: TGCGCCAGCAGCTTGAGTATGTCGGGAGGGGAAAAACTGTTTTTT.

This chain uses TRBV18 with TRBJ2-3, with a tentative D call TRBD1 (6 bases). Trimming removed 3 bases from V and 4 bases from J, with 14 bases in between. The CDR3 has 15 amino acids. Per germline, CDR1 KGHSH and CDR2 LQKENI. DNA of the CDR3: TGTGCCAGCTCACCTTTAGGGGGTTCCCCAGATACGCAGTATTTT. Translating gives CASSPLGGSPDTQYF.

The V gene is TRBV28, the J gene TRBJ2-5; a possible D gene is TRBD2 (6 bases). The CDR3 extends over 13 amino acids. V lost 5 bases and J lost 2, with 9 bases in between. Germline V gene sequence: CDR1 MDHEN, CDR2 SYDVKM. The CDR3 sequence: CASSLTSQETQYF. The CDR3 DNA sequence: TGTGCCAGCAGTCTGACTAGTCAAGAGACCCAGTACTTC.

The chain links TRBV14 to TRBJ1-2; TRBD1 might be the D (6 bases). V shed 4 bases and J shed 8 bases, with 14 bases lying between them. The CDR3 extends over 13 amino acids. The germline V gene encodes CDR1 SGHDN and CDR2 FVKESK. CDR3 DNA sequence: TGTGCCAGCAGCCGCCCCACAGGGTTCGGCTACACCTTC. Amino acid sequence: CASSRPTGFGYTF.

V usage is TRBV9 and J usage is TRBJ1-3; D might be TRBD1 (5 bases). The CDR3 is 15 amino acids. Germline CDR1 SGDLS, CDR2 YYNGEE. Trimming pared 4 bases from V and 4 bases from J, leaving 15 bases between. CDR3 bases: TGTGCCAGCAGCCAAGTCGGGGACCTAGGAAACACCATATATTTT. This translates into CASSQVGDLGNTIYF.